This T cell receptor (beta chain) was recorded in a study of a mutant IDH1 vaccine in newly diagnosed glioma. Study details: Patients received eight vaccinations in weeks 1, 3, 5, 7, 11, 15, 19, 23. Beginning 4-6 weeks after radiotherapy alone, or with temozolomide cycles, vaccination took place. General observations from the study: No link was apparently found between pseudoprogression and changes in top peripheral T cell clonotypes.

Produced via immunoSEQ multiplex PCR; TCRdb's table is partial and in-frame only. The sample lists fewer than 45,000 clones; 91% were seen once. Time point meaning: week 23, last vaccination. Doses consisted of 300 ug of mutant IDH1 20-mer peptide each, paired with topical imiquimod. V was cut by 0 bases and J by 6 bases, with 15 bases left in between. The CDR3 is 15 residues long. CDR1 SGDLS and CDR2 YYNGEE come from the germline V gene. Notes on this clone: The antigen is unknown.

This material consisted of PBMCs, taken from a glioma patient whose treatment included an IDH1 peptide vaccine. The chain joins TRBV9 to TRBJ1-2, with a weak D call TRBD1 (5 bases). This receptor was obtained from a man in his forties or fifties with glioma. In nucleotides, the CDR3 is TGTGCCAGCAGCGTAGTTCTCAGGGCAAAAGATGGCTACACCTTC. Its translation is CASSVVLRAKDGYTF. Looking up the rest from reference TRBV9 and TRBJ1-2 gives the full variable domain: DSGVTQTPKHLITATGQRVTLRCSPRSGDLSVYWYQQSLDQGLQFLIQYYNGEERAKGNILERFSAQQFPDLHSELNLSSLELGDSALYFCASSVVLRAKDGYTFGSGTRLTVV.